This T cell receptor (beta chain) came from a study of radiotherapy plus CTLA-4 blockade in lung cancer. This clone was observed a single time. The antigen is unknown. Only in-frame clones appear in the TCRdb table, and some are missing; sequencing was by immunoSEQ multiplex PCR. The sample lists roughly 50,000 clones; roughly 80% were seen once. Study-level results: There was expansion of tumor-derived TCR clones in blood after radiotherapy plus ipilimumab. Among reported predictors of response, early blood T cell clone dynamics with interferon-beta performed best.

Ipilimumab-mediated CTLA-4 blockade plus focal radiation was given to patients having chemo-refractory metastatic non-small-cell lung cancer. Germline loops: CDR1 LNHDA, CDR2 SQIVND (reference sequence). The ends lost 6 bases at V and 4 bases at J; junction bases unmatched: 10. This CDR3 region has 16 residues. The clonotype was recovered from a human donor with non-small cell lung cancer who had a partial response to radiotherapy plus ipilimumab. The sequencing here drew on peripheral blood, taken from a patient treated with radiotherapy plus ipilimumab. The chain links TRBV19 to TRBJ1-5; 9 nucleotides agree with TRBD1. This CDR3 reads CASSQEGQGWNQPQHF. The CDR3, as DNA: TGTGCCAGTAGCCAAGAGGGACAGGGATGGAATCAGCCCCAGCATTTT.